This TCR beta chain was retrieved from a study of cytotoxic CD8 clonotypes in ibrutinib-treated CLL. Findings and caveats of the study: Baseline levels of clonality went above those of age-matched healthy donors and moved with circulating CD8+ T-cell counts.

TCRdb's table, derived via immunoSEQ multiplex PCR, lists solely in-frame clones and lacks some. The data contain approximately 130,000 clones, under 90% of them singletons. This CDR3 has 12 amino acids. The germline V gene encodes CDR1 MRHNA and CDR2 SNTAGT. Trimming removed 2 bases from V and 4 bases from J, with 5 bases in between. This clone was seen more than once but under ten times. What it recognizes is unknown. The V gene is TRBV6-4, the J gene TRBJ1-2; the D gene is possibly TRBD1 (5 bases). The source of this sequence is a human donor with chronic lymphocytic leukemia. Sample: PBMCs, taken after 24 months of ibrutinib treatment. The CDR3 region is CASSDGAYGYTF. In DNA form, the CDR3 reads TGTGCCAGCAGTGACGGGGCCTATGGCTACACCTTC.